A single TCR beta chain is shown here with its context. Its antigen is unidentified. Trimming cost V 6 bases and J 6 bases, with 13 bases left between them. CDR1 is SNHLY and CDR2 is FYNNEI in the germline V gene. The CDR3 has 13 amino acids. The record originates from a study of tissue T cells after allogeneic stem cell transplantation. About the study: Pathologist review favored tissue samples showing histologically apparent lymphocytes. General observations from the study: Tissue-detected TCR repertoire was only partly captured by blood and spleen T cells.

Survey-depth TCRbeta CDR3 sequencing reported V/J genes and productive frequencies. Profiled with immunoSEQ multiplex PCR; TCRdb holds only in-frame clones, not every one. Among over 4,500 clones, 60% to 80% were seen once, and the ten largest hold 7.7%. The clonotype was recovered from a female donor over 55 with lung cancer. The starting material was tissue from the colon, obtained at autopsy. The chain carries TRBV2 and TRBJ2-3, with D possibly matching TRBD1 (6 bases). The CDR3 DNA is TGTGCCAGCAGCCGACAGGATGGTGATACGCAGTATTTT. It is translated as CASSRQDGDTQYF.